The next 16 T cell receptor beta chains were all read from a single sample in a study of human T cells and chemical hapten exposure. The time point: healthy volunteer bleed at 2 weeks. Blood, whole and unfractionated, served as the source for total RNA extraction. TCRdb re-called the RACE reads through MiXCR, storing one row per CDR3 protein. The sample has about 130,000 distinct CDR3 sequences, roughly 9% seen once. Sequenced: whole blood. These receptors all come from a male donor in good health. Some clones in this sample may be carry-over from other donors' samples.

The CDR3 region is CASSLWPGAGTEAFF. In DNA form, the CDR3 reads TGTGCCAGCAGCCTCTGGCCCGGTGCGGGGACTGAAGCTTTCTTT. The chain links TRBV3-1 to TRBJ1-1; D gene unclear. The V and J ends lost 4 bases and 5 bases respectively, with 17 bases between them. The CDR3 length is 15 residues. Germline V lookup: CDR1 LGHDT, CDR2 YNNKEL (reference sequence).

CDR3 nucleotide sequence: TGTGCCAGCAGTTCGTCACGGGAGCAGTTCTTC. Protein product: CASSSSREQFF. The chain recombines TRBV12-3 or TRBV12-4 with TRBJ2-1; D is undetermined. Trimming shortened V by 4 bases and J by 10 bases, and 8 bases separated the two germline ends. The CDR3 has 11 residues.

This clonotype was counted between two and nine times. The chain recombines TRBV27 with TRBJ2-3; possibly TRBD2 for D (6 bases). Germline CDR1 and CDR2: MNHEY and SMNVEV (reference sequence). The CDR3 consists of 14 residues. V was pared by 8 bases and J by 1 base, with 13 bases between. Here the CDR3 reads CASGGGPRTDTQYF. The DNA of the CDR3 is TGTGCCAGCGGGGGAGGACCTCGCACAGATACGCAGTATTTT.

The chain couples TRBV11-2 to TRBJ2-1; 9 bases align to TRBD2. The CDR3 contains 14 residues. Per the germline V gene, CDR1 is SGHAT and CDR2 is FQNNGV. The V segment lost 1 base and the J segment 9 bases; nucleotides outside the gene matches: 4. The CDR3 bases are TGTGCCAGCAGCTTAGGGCGGGGGGGAATTGAGCAGTTCTTC. Its protein product is CASSLGRGGIEQFF.

The chain joins TRBV29-1 to TRBJ2-7; no clear D gene. V was shortened by 0 bases and J by 3 bases, with 6 bases between the two germline ends. The CDR3 contains 12 residues. Germline loops: CDR1 SQVTM, CDR2 ANQGSEA. The CDR3 region is CSVEEGGYEQYF. CDR3 in DNA: TGCAGCGTTGAAGAGGGCGGCTACGAGCAGTACTTC.

The J gene is TRBJ1-1, the V gene TRBV20-1; D gene ambiguous. Deletions cut 0 bases from V and 5 bases from J, with 13 bases between. The CDR3 is 14 residues long. Germline V gives CDR1 DFQATT, CDR2 SNEGSKA (reference sequence). The CDR3 DNA reads as TGCAGTGCTAGAGATGATACAGCTGGGACTGAAGCTTTCTTT. Translated: CSARDDTAGTEAFF.

There are many counts of this clonotype. The chain links TRBV18 to TRBJ2-1, with TRBD1 matching over 9 bases. The CDR3 extends over 20 amino acids. Germline assignment: CDR1 KGHSH and CDR2 LQKENI. Trimming at V came to 0 bases and at J to 2 bases, leaving 14 bases not matched to a gene. CDR3 residues: CASSPPGGTGGVNPYNEQFF. Written as DNA, the CDR3 is TGTGCCAGCTCACCACCGGGTGGCACAGGGGGCGTGAACCCCTACAATGAGCAGTTCTTC. The full variable domain, with the rest looked up from reference TRBV18 and TRBJ2-1, is NAGVMQNPRHLVRRRGQEARLRCSPMKGHSHVYWYRQLPEEGLKFMVYLQKENIIDESGMPKERFSAEFPKEGPSILRIQQVVRGDSAAYFCASSPPGGTGGVNPYNEQFFGPGTRLTVL.

This chain links TRBV7-9 with TRBJ2-5; D not resolved. CDR1 is SEHNR and CDR2 is FQNEAQ in the germline V gene (reference sequence). This CDR3 is 14 amino acids long. Trimming removed 0 bases at V and 1 base at J, with 6 bases between. The CDR3 coding sequence is TGTGCCAGCAGCTTAGCGGTACTCCAAGAGACCCAGTACTTC. It specifies CASSLAVLQETQYF.

In this sample, this clonotype turned up many times. The rearrangement uses TRBV20-1 and TRBJ2-3; D uncertain. Germline CDR1 is DFQATT and CDR2 is SNEGSKA (reference sequence). V was trimmed by 5 bases and J by 0 bases, leaving 12 bases between them. The CDR3 contains 14 residues. CDR3 sequence reads: CSADDTASTDTQYF. CDR3 DNA: TGCAGTGCTGACGACACCGCTAGCACAGATACGCAGTATTTT.

This chain uses TRBV10-3 with TRBJ1-6; tentatively, D is TRBD1 (6 bases). The CDR3 is made up of 14 amino acids. CDR1 ENHRY and CDR2 SYGVKD come from the germline V gene. V was clipped by 6 bases and J by 4 bases, with 10 bases between them. CDR3 loop: CAISLDSYNSPLHF. CDR3 DNA sequence: TGTGCCATCAGCTTGGACAGTTATAATTCACCCCTCCACTTT.

A few counts support this clonotype. The V gene is TRBV5-1, the J gene TRBJ1-1; D unclear. The germline V gene has CDR1 SGHRS and CDR2 YFSETQ. The ends were cut back, 4 bases at V and 2 bases at J, with 12 bases in the middle. The CDR3 runs to 14 residues. CDR3 amino acids: CASSIGSLNTEAFF. CDR3 sequence (DNA): TGCGCCAGCAGCATCGGGAGCCTCAACACTGAAGCTTTCTTT.

The V and J genes are TRBV20-1 and TRBJ2-1; maybe TRBD1 (6 bases). Germline lookup yields CDR1 DFQATT and CDR2 SNEGSKA (reference sequence). The ends were cut back, 2 bases at V and 10 bases at J, with 18 bases in the middle. The CDR3 runs 14 residues. The CDR3 nucleotides read TGCAGTGCTAGACTCTCAGGACAGTTCCGCGAGCAGTTCTTC. Encoded protein: CSARLSGQFREQFF.

The chain is built from TRBV16 and TRBJ1-2; D ambiguous. The CDR3 sequence is 17 residues long. Trimming stripped 7 bases from V and 1 base from J, with 22 bases between. From germline, CDR1 is KGHSY and CDR2 FQNENV. The CDR3 reads CASITFLDGEDNYGYTF. The CDR3 DNA reads as TGTGCCAGCATCACCTTCCTGGACGGGGAGGATAACTATGGCTACACCTTC.

Ten or more counts support this clonotype. V is TRBV27 and J is TRBJ2-7; 13 nucleotides match TRBD2. Unmatched junction bases numbered 4, after V lost 3 bases and J lost 2 bases. Germline assignment: CDR1 MNHEY and CDR2 SMNVEV (reference sequence). The length of the CDR3 is 16 residues. Here the CDR3 reads CASSFTGLAGTYEQYF. The CDR3 bases are TGTGCCAGCAGTTTCACGGGACTAGCGGGGACCTACGAGCAGTACTTC.

This clonotype was counted only a few times. The J gene is TRBJ2-1, the V gene TRBV12-3 or TRBV12-4; TRBD1 matches 8 bases. The length of the CDR3 is 14 residues. The trim removed 6 bases at V and 2 bases at J, leaving 3 bases unmatched. Written as DNA, the CDR3 is TGTGCCAGCAGACCAGGGGGCCCCTACAATGAGCAGTTCTTC. Amino acids: CASRPGGPYNEQFF.

The chain has TRBV11-2 and TRBJ2-1; 9 nucleotides match TRBD1. The trim removed 2 bases at V and 6 bases at J, leaving 8 bases unmatched. The germline CDR1 and CDR2 sequences are SGHAT and FQNNGV. The CDR3 totals 16 residues. This CDR3 reads CASSLIGTGKFNEQFF. CDR3 sequence (DNA): TGTGCCAGCAGCTTAATTGGGACAGGGAAATTCAATGAGCAGTTCTTC.